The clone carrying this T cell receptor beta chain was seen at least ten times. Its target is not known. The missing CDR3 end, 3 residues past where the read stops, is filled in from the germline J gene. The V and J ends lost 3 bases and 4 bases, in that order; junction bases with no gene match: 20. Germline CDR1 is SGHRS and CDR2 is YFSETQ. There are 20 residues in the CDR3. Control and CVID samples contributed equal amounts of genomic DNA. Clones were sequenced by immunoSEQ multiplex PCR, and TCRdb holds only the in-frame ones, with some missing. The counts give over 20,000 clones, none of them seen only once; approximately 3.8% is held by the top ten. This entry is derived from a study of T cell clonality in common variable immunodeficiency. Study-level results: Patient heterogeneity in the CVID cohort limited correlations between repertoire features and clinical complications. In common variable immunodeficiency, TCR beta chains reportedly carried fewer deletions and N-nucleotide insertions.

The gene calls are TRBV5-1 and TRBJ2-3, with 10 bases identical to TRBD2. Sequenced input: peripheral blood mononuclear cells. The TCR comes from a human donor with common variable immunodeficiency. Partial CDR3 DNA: TGCGCCAGCAGCTCCGGTTTTCGAGCGGGAGGGCCTGAGGTACCAGATACG. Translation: CASSSGFRAGGPEVPDT. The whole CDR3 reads CASSSGFRAGGPEVPDTQYF.